The text below deals with one T cell receptor (beta chain). Its antigen remains unidentified. Method: immunoSEQ multiplex PCR; TCRdb's copy keeps in-frame clones and lacks some. The data show 95,000 to 150,000 clones, approximately 90% seen once. Germline V gene sequence: CDR1 MNHEY, CDR2 SMNVEV (reference sequence). The trim removed 6 bases at V and 0 bases at J, leaving 7 bases unmatched. This CDR3 has 16 residues. The record originates from a study of T cell responses to AZD1222 COVID-19 vaccine. About the research overall: Pooled in the analysis were second doses at about 4 or about 12 weeks.

Study observations and caveats: CD4 TCRs linked to vaccination spanned spike, dominating at 160-218 and 743-854. Females made up more of the donors, who were largely white British, and clonal diversity may have come out too low.

The receptor was derived from an adult in good health. The chain links TRBV27 to TRBJ2-1, with 8 positions matching TRBD2. Sequencing was performed on peripheral blood, taken on day 0 of AZD1222 vaccination. DNA for the CDR3: TGTGCCAGCAGAATAGCGGGACGCTCCTCCTACAATGAGCAGTTCTTC. Amino acid sequence: CASRIAGRSSYNEQFF.